The next 21 T cell receptor beta chains were all read from a single sample in a study of T-cell reconstitution after alpha-beta-depleted transplantation in children (dated by TCRdb to the mid-2010s). This specimen's time point label, interpreted: day 60 (about 2 months) after transplantation. What this sample's treatment or condition label stands for: allogeneic hematopoietic cell transplantation with graft depleted of TCRalphabeta T cells and CD19 B cells. Library preparation employed PCR. The sequencer was an Illumina HiSeq 2500. To normalize quantification of the TCRbeta repertoire, the TCR libraries were built with molecular barcoding that relied on unique molecular identifiers. TCRdb trimmed the raw reads at Q25, called clones with MiXCR and kept productive beta chains. Duplicate CDR3 protein sequences are folded into a single record with the most common DNA and genes. The sample profile shows around 94,000 distinct CDR3 sequences; roughly 6% of them were found once. The top ten clonotypes cover around 5.6% of the sample.

Material: PBMCs, mostly from graft donor cells, obtained 60 days after TCRalphabeta/CD19-depleted stem cell transplant. These receptor sequences come from a female patient aged 2-9 years who had a stem cell transplant for Fanconi anemia, so the T cells may come from the graft donor.

Comments on this clonotype: One base away lies a much larger clone, so this may be a sequencing read error. The conserved phenylalanine or tryptophan is not found at the CDR3 terminus, so this likely reflects a read error. V and J are TRBV7-2 and TRBJ1-2; perhaps TRBD1 as D (6 bases). The germline V gene has CDR1 SGHTA and CDR2 FQGNSA. The CDR3 is 12 amino acids. V gave up 4 bases and J gave up 9 bases, with 12 bases separating them. Written as DNA, the CDR3 is TGTGCCAGCAGCTACAGGGAATCGAGCTACACCTAC. Translation: CASSYRESSYTY.

This clonotype was observed many times. The V and J genes are TRBV7-2 and TRBJ2-1, with 9 bases matching TRBD1. Germline-derived CDR1 and CDR2 are SGHTA and FQGNSA. CDR3 size: 17 residues. The ends lost 6 bases at V and 4 bases at J; junction bases unmatched: 13. Written as DNA, the CDR3 is TGTGCCAGCAGAGGGTCCCGGGACAGGGCGGGTTACAATGAGCAGTTCTTC. Translated: CASRGSRDRAGYNEQFF.

This clonotype was seen many times. The chain recombines TRBV24-1 with TRBJ2-1; TRBD2 aligns across 8 bases. Unmatched junction bases numbered 4, after V lost 4 bases and J lost 9 bases. The CDR3 consists of 13 residues. Germline values: CDR1 KGHDR, CDR2 SFDVKD. The CDR3 here is CATSEFSGAEQFF. The CDR3 DNA follows: TGTGCCACCAGTGAATTTAGCGGGGCTGAGCAGTTCTTC.

This clonotype was observed a handful of times. V and J are TRBV6-1 and TRBJ2-7, with D possibly called TRBD1 or TRBD2 (5 bases each). CDR1 MNHNS and CDR2 SASEGT come from the germline V gene. The CDR3 contains 13 residues. Trimming took 4 bases from V and 2 from J, leaving 9 bases between them. CDR3 DNA: TGTGCCAGCAGTGGGGACCGGGCCTACGAGCAGTACTTC. It specifies CASSGDRAYEQYF.

The rearrangement uses TRBV3-1 and TRBJ2-3; TRBD2 agrees at 10 bases. The V gene end was trimmed by 5 bases and the J gene end by 3 bases; junction bases not matched to a gene: 14. CDR1 is LGHDT and CDR2 is YNNKEL in the germline V gene (reference sequence). The CDR3 totals 18 residues. This CDR3 reads CASSKFASGRWETDTQYF. The DNA for the CDR3 is TGTGCCAGCAGCAAATTTGCTAGCGGGAGATGGGAAACAGATACGCAGTATTTT.

The sample holds many counts of this clonotype. The gene calls are TRBV5-1 and TRBJ2-7, with 8 bases that match TRBD1. V was clipped by 5 bases and J by 2 bases; unmatched bases: 6. CDR3 length equals 14 residues. The germline CDR1 and CDR2 sequences are SGHRS and YFSETQ. This chain's CDR3 is CASSWTGPTYEQYF. CDR3 DNA sequence: TGCGCCAGCAGTTGGACAGGGCCCACCTACGAGCAGTACTTC. Complete variable domain (other parts from reference TRBV5-1 and TRBJ2-7): KAGVTQTPRYLIKTRGQQVTLSCSPISGHRSVSWYQQTPGQGLQFLFEYFSETQRNKGNFPGRFSGRQFSNSRSEMNVSTLELGDSALYLCASSWTGPTYEQYFGPGTRLTVT.

This clonotype was seen many times. The rearrangement uses TRBV29-1 and TRBJ1-2; 9 positions agree with TRBD1. The CDR3 is 12 amino acids. CDR1 is SQVTM and CDR2 is ANQGSEA in the germline V gene. V trimming: 4 bases; J trimming: 3 bases; junction bases outside the gene matches: 0. CDR3 protein: CSVGDRDYGYTF. The CDR3 bases are TGCAGCGTTGGGGACAGGGACTATGGCTACACCTTC. Full variable domain (remainder filled in from reference TRBV29-1 and TRBJ1-2): SAVISQKPSRDICQRGTSLTIQCQVDSQVTMMFWYRQQPGQSLTLIATANQGSEATYESGFVIDKFPISRPNLTFSTLTVSNMSPEDSSIYLCSVGDRDYGYTFGSGTRLTVV.

Of note for this clonotype: This may stem from a read error, because a much larger clone lies one nucleotide away. This chain connects TRBV5-1 to TRBJ2-1; TRBD1 matches 11 bases. The J segment lost 5 bases and the V segment lost 3 bases, leaving 7 bases of the junction unmatched. The CDR3 has 16 amino acids. Germline loops: CDR1 SGHRS, CDR2 YFSETQ. The CDR3 bases are TGCGCCAGCAGCTCCTACCCGGGACAGGGGGACAATGAGCAGTTCTTC. This codes for CASSSYPGQGDNEQFF. Looking up the rest from reference TRBV5-1 and TRBJ2-1 gives the full variable domain: KAGVTQTPRYLIKTRGQQVTLSCSPISGHRSVSWYQQTPGQGLQFLFEYFSETQRNKGNFPGRFSGRQFSNSRSEMNVSTLELGDSALYLCASSSYPGQGDNEQFFGPGTRLTVL.

This clonotype was detected many times. The chain uses TRBV7-3 and TRBJ2-1; D is uncertain. With 5 bases removed from V and 4 bases from J, the gap between germline ends came to 18 bases. Germline loops: CDR1 SGHTA, CDR2 FQGTGA. The CDR3 totals 16 residues. The CDR3 is CASSPHGGVRYNEQFF. CDR3 DNA sequence: TGTGCCAGCAGCCCACACGGTGGTGTACGGTACAATGAGCAGTTCTTC.

Only a few counts were recorded for this clonotype. This chain links TRBV4-1 with TRBJ2-1; 12 nucleotides match TRBD2. In germline, CDR1 is MGHRA, CDR2 YSYEKL. The CDR3 length is 15 residues. Germline trimming cut 3 bases from V and 10 bases from J; bases unmatched to any gene: 7. The CDR3 bases are TGCGCCAGCAGCCAGGGACTAGCGGGTAGTGGGGAGCAGTTCTTC. This encodes CASSQGLAGSGEQFF.

This clonotype was found many times. V and J are TRBV7-9 and TRBJ2-1; D is undetermined. The CDR3 length is 14 residues. Germline V CDR1 and CDR2: SEHNR, FQNEAQ (reference sequence). The V end was cut by 4 bases, the J end by 6 bases, with 13 bases between. The CDR3 coding sequence is TGTGCCAGCAGCTCAATTGTGATCGCCAATGAGCAGTTCTTC. Residues: CASSSIVIANEQFF. Drawing the rest from reference TRBV7-9 and TRBJ2-1, the complete variable domain is DTGVSQNPRHKITKRGQNVTFRCDPISEHNRLYWYRQTLGQGPEFLTYFQNEAQLEKSRLLSDRFSAERPKGSFSTLEIQRTEQGDSAMYLCASSSIVIANEQFFGPGTRLTVL.

In the case of this clonotype: An end of the junction differs from the germline gene, which may be a read error. The CDR3 protein is CASGLSWGLSTDTQYF. DNA of the CDR3: TGCGCCAGCGGCTTGAGCTGGGGCCTTAGCACAGATACGCAGTATTTT. The rearrangement joins TRBV5-1 to TRBJ2-3; weak D call: TRBD1 (5 bases). Germline V lookup: CDR1 SGHRS, CDR2 YFSETQ. This CDR3 region has 16 residues.

This clonotype was counted ten times or more. This rearrangement joins TRBV6-2 or TRBV6-3 to TRBJ2-7; tentatively, D is TRBD2 (6 bases). The CDR3 consists of 15 residues. V was pared by 5 bases and J by 0 bases, with 14 bases between. Looked up from germline, CDR1 is MNHEY and CDR2 is SVGEGT. CDR3 sequence: CASSQDYPSSYEQYF. DNA for the CDR3: TGTGCCAGCAGTCAGGACTACCCTTCCTCCTACGAGCAGTACTTC.

This clonotype was seen repeatedly, ten times or more. The chain carries TRBV15 and TRBJ2-5; D is undetermined. The CDR3 extends over 13 amino acids. V was clipped by 5 bases and J by 5 bases, with 12 bases between them. Germline lookup yields CDR1 LNHNV and CDR2 YYDKDF (reference sequence). CDR3 nucleotide sequence: TGTGCCACCAGCCGACCAACCCTTGAGACCCAGTACTTC. Protein product: CATSRPTLETQYF.

This clonotype was picked up many times. The V gene is TRBV6-5, the J gene TRBJ2-7, with 11 bases matching TRBD2. There are 15 residues in the CDR3. The V and J ends lost 4 bases and 2 bases, in that order; junction bases with no gene match: 4. Germline V gene sequence: CDR1 MNHEY, CDR2 SVGAGI. The CDR3 bases are TGTGCCAGCAGTTTAGCGGGGGGGCTTCCCTACGAGCAGTACTTC. Translating gives CASSLAGGLPYEQYF.

This clonotype showed up many times. This chain connects TRBV12-3 or TRBV12-4 to TRBJ1-1; 9 nucleotides match TRBD1. The J segment lost 10 bases and the V segment lost 5 bases, leaving 5 bases of the junction unmatched. The CDR3 is made up of 12 amino acids. CDR3 sequence: CASSEQGAGAFF. The CDR3 DNA reads as TGTGCCAGCAGTGAACAGGGGGCAGGAGCTTTCTTT.

This clonotype was seen only a few times. The rearrangement joins TRBV4-2 to TRBJ2-5, with D tentatively TRBD2 (6 bases). The CDR3 is 15 amino acids. Germline V gives CDR1 LGHNA, CDR2 YNFKEQ. V lost 4 bases and J 2 bases, leaving 14 bases between the germline ends. The DNA for the CDR3 is TGTGCCAGCAGCCGTCCGGGACTTAAACAAGAGACCCAGTACTTC. Its translation: CASSRPGLKQETQYF.

In its sample, this clonotype was seen a few times. The chain joins TRBV5-1 to TRBJ1-2; D remains unclear. Germline V gene sequence: CDR1 SGHRS, CDR2 YFSETQ. This CDR3 has 14 amino acids. The V and J ends lost 2 bases and 5 bases respectively, with 13 bases between them. This chain's CDR3 is CASSFGVRAYGYTF. For the CDR3, the DNA is TGCGCCAGCAGCTTCGGGGTCCGAGCATATGGCTACACCTTC.

This clonotype was counted between two and nine times. The chain uses TRBV29-1 and TRBJ2-3; no reliable D call. The CDR3 has 17 amino acids. Between the trimmed V and J ends, which lost 1 base and 4 bases, there was a span of 21 bases. Germline CDR1 reads SQVTM; CDR2 reads ANQGSEA. In nucleotides, the CDR3 is TGCAGCGTTGAAGGTTTAGGTAGCCCGGTGGCCCCAGATACGCAGTATTTT. It specifies CSVEGLGSPVAPDTQYF.

The chain uses TRBV6-5 and TRBJ2-5; a possible D gene is TRBD1 (5 bases). This CDR3 comprises 15 residues. CDR1 and CDR2 (germline): MNHEY, SVGAGI. V was shortened by 2 bases and J by 9 bases, with 19 bases between the two germline ends. The CDR3 DNA reads as TGTGCCAGCAGTTACGGCGGTAGGGGTGAGGCCCCCCAGTACTTC. It translates to CASSYGGRGEAPQYF.

In its sample, this clonotype was seen many times. This chain connects TRBV7-2 to TRBJ2-1, with D maybe TRBD1 (6 bases). V dropped 7 bases and J dropped 3 bases, with 13 bases sitting between them. The CDR3 has 14 residues. CDR1 and CDR2 (germline): SGHTA, FQGNSA. CDR3 DNA sequence: TGTGCCAGCAACCGGGACACTCTCTACAATGAGCAGTTCTTC. Protein product: CASNRDTLYNEQFF.